Shown below are 26 T cell receptor beta chains from a single sample sequenced in a study of shared clonotypes between healthy human individuals. The repertoire was sequenced with immunoSEQ multiplex PCR; TCRdb's copy has only in-frame clones and lacks some. The sample holds some 2,500,000 clones, about 90% seen once. The sequenced sample was naive CD4+ T cells from PBMCs. Subset described: CD45RA+ positively selected. These TCRs come from a man aged 18 to 35 in good health. Some clones in this sample may be carry-over from other donors' samples.

The chain is built from TRBV28 and TRBJ2-7; D possibly uses TRBD1 or TRBD2 (5 bases each). The CDR3 is 16 residues long. Per the germline V gene, CDR1 is MDHEN and CDR2 is SYDVKM. Trimming pared 3 bases from V and 3 bases from J, leaving 18 bases between. CDR3 region: CASSLRGTIRGYEQYF. For the CDR3, the DNA is TGTGCCAGCAGTTTGAGAGGGACCATAAGGGGCTACGAGCAGTACTTC.

The chain carries TRBV7-2 and TRBJ1-1; D remains unclear. Germline CDR1 reads SGHTA; CDR2 reads FQGNSA. The CDR3 runs to 12 residues. Between the trimmed V and J ends, which lost 5 bases and 8 bases, there was a span of 12 bases. CDR3 protein: CASSPDVREAFF. The CDR3 region has the DNA TGTGCCAGCAGCCCAGACGTGAGAGAAGCTTTCTTT.

The rearrangement joins TRBV5-1 to TRBJ2-3; the D gene could be TRBD1 or TRBD2 (5 bases each). The CDR3 contains 18 residues. V was cut by 1 base and J by 1 base, with 19 bases left in between. Germline V CDR1 and CDR2: SGHRS, YFSETQ. The CDR3 loop reads CASSLRGRLQGGTDTQYF. The CDR3 DNA sequence: TGCGCCAGCAGCTTGCGGGGAAGACTGCAGGGAGGCACAGATACGCAGTATTTT.

The chain is built from TRBV19 and TRBJ2-6; unclear D gene. This CDR3 has 15 amino acids. Looked up from germline, CDR1 is LNHDA and CDR2 is SQIVND (reference sequence). V was trimmed by 7 bases and J by 0 bases, leaving 10 bases between them. The CDR3 DNA sequence: TGTGCCAGTAACCCAGGCTCCTCTGGGGCCAACGTCCTGACTTTC. Translated, it gives CASNPGSSGANVLTF. Combining the CDR3 with reference TRBV19 and TRBJ2-6 gives the whole variable domain DGGITQSPKYLFRKEGQNVTLSCEQNLNHDAMYWYRQDPGQGLRLIYYSQIVNDFQKGDIAEGYSVSREKKESFPLTVTSAQKNPTAFYLCASNPGSSGANVLTFGAGSRLTVL.

The rearrangement joins TRBV4-3 to TRBJ1-5, with D possibly TRBD1 on 5 matching bases. The CDR3 is 13 residues long. The ends were cut back, 3 bases at V and 4 bases at J, with 7 bases in the middle. Germline V gene data show CDR1 as LGHNA and CDR2 as YSLEER. The CDR3 reads CASSQSGNQPQHF. CDR3 in DNA: TGCGCCAGCAGCCAGTCAGGGAATCAGCCCCAGCATTTT.

The chain has TRBV21-1 and TRBJ1-4; TRBD1, the D gene given by the table, was not confirmed from the DNA. TRBV21-1 has pseudogene status. The CDR3 consists of 17 residues. Here the CDR3 DNA reads TGTGCCAGCAGCTTACGACCGGGACAGATCCTTAATGAAAAACTGTTTTTT. This codes for CASSLRPGQILNEKLFF.

The chain employs TRBV7-2 and TRBJ1-2; D might be TRBD1 (5 bases). CDR3 length: 14 residues. Trimming took 1 base from V and 3 from J, leaving 9 bases between them. CDR1 and CDR2 (germline): SGHTA, FQGNSA. In DNA, the CDR3 is TGTGCCAGCAGCTTAGGGGGGTTCGACTATGGCTACACCTTC. Translated, it gives CASSLGGFDYGYTF.

The chain couples TRBV7-9 to TRBJ2-5; D remains ambiguous. The germline V and J ends were trimmed by 1 base and 5 bases, with 20 bases remaining between them. The CDR3 is 17 amino acids. The germline V gene encodes CDR1 SEHNR and CDR2 FQNEAQ (reference sequence). The chain's CDR3 is CASSLGRGGVTWETQYF. CDR3 in DNA: TGTGCCAGCAGCTTAGGAAGAGGTGGGGTAACATGGGAGACCCAGTACTTC.

The chain employs TRBV27 and TRBJ2-7; 8 nucleotides align to TRBD1. Germline V gives CDR1 MNHEY, CDR2 SMNVEV (reference sequence). V lost 3 bases to trimming and J lost 6 bases; unmatched junction nucleotides: 7. The CDR3 runs to 14 residues. In nucleotides, the CDR3 is TGTGCCAGCAGTTTTGGACAGGGCTACGCCGAGCAGTACTTC. As protein: CASSFGQGYAEQYF.

This clone has just one count. V usage is TRBV4-1 and J usage is TRBJ2-5; TRBD2 matches 14 bases. The CDR3 is made up of 19 amino acids. The germline V gene has CDR1 MGHRA and CDR2 YSYEKL. V shed 0 bases and J 2 bases; nucleotides not matched to a gene: 8. Here the CDR3 DNA reads TGCGCCAGCAGCCAAGAAACCCGTGGGACTAGCGGGAGACAAGAGACCCAGTACTTC. This sequence encodes CASSQETRGTSGRQETQYF.

The CDR3 loop reads CASSPRDRGGNEQFF. The DNA of the CDR3 is TGTGCCAGCAGCCCCCGGGACAGGGGGGGCAATGAGCAGTTCTTC. The V call is TRBV14, the J call TRBJ2-1; 11 nucleotides align to TRBD1. Looked up from germline, CDR1 is SGHDN and CDR2 is FVKESK. Trimming cost V 4 bases and J 6 bases; bases outside gene matches: 5. The CDR3 is 15 residues long.

CDR3 sequence (DNA): TGTGCCAGCTCACCAGAGGGGCCAGCTATTAACACCGGGGAGCTGTTTTTT. Protein product: CASSPEGPAINTGELFF. The chain links TRBV18 to TRBJ2-2; D is possibly TRBD1 or TRBD2 (5 bases each). Trimming pared 2 bases from V and 2 bases from J, leaving 15 bases between. Per the germline V gene, CDR1 is KGHSH and CDR2 is LQKENI. This CDR3 spans 17 amino acids.

This rearrangement joins TRBV28 to TRBJ1-1; D unclear. V lost 6 bases, J lost 6 bases, and 11 bases lay in between. The germline gives CDR1 MDHEN, CDR2 SYDVKM. The CDR3 spans 12 residues. This CDR3 reads CASSRRPSEAFF. Here the CDR3 DNA reads TGTGCCAGCAGCCGTCGTCCCTCTGAAGCTTTCTTT.

This chain links TRBV19 with TRBJ2-5; TRBD1 matches at 7 bases. V shed 6 bases, J shed 5 bases, and the junction held 6 bases outside the gene matches. Germline values: CDR1 LNHDA, CDR2 SQIVND (reference sequence). The CDR3 is made up of 13 amino acids. In DNA form, the CDR3 reads TGTGCCAGTAGCAGGGACAGAGAGGAGACCCAGTACTTC. Translated: CASSRDREETQYF.

Notes on this clone: Other DNA sequences within the sample encode an identical CDR3. The chain links TRBV11-2 to TRBJ2-7; D is unclear. CDR3 length: 13 amino acids. In germline, CDR1 is SGHAT, CDR2 FQNNGV. V was shortened by 0 bases and J by 2 bases, with 5 bases between the two germline ends. CDR3 DNA sequence: TGTGCCAGCAGCTTAGACAGGACCTACGAGCAGTACTTC. Translation gives CASSLDRTYEQYF.

This clone has just a few counts. This chain connects TRBV29-1 to TRBJ1-1, with TRBD1 as a possible D gene (5 bases). Germline-derived CDR1 and CDR2 are SQVTM and ANQGSEA. This CDR3 has 14 residues. V was trimmed by 7 bases and J by 4 bases, leaving 19 bases between them. Written as DNA, the CDR3 is TGCAGCGGATGGGGGTCTGGGTCCGGCACTGAAGCTTTCTTT. This sequence encodes CSGWGSGSGTEAFF.

V is TRBV6-5 and J is TRBJ2-7; no definite D call. In germline, CDR1 is MNHEY, CDR2 SVGAGI. V was cut by 5 bases and J by 5 bases, with 13 bases left in between. The CDR3 is made up of 13 amino acids. The CDR3 spells CASSQSSFHEQYF. In DNA form, the CDR3 reads TGTGCCAGCAGTCAATCCTCCTTTCACGAGCAGTACTTC.

The J gene is TRBJ1-4, the V gene TRBV4-3, with D unresolved. The length of the CDR3 is 13 residues. CDR1 and CDR2 from the germline V gene are LGHNA and YSLEER. V was cut by 0 bases and J by 7 bases, with 6 bases left in between. In nucleotides, the CDR3 is TGCGCCAGCAGCCAAGATGTAGGTGAAAAACTGTTTTTT. Amino acid sequence: CASSQDVGEKLFF.

The V and J genes are TRBV19 and TRBJ1-3, with D unclear. CDR1 and CDR2 (germline): LNHDA, SQIVND (reference sequence). The V and J ends lost 3 bases and 0 bases respectively, with 9 bases between them. The CDR3 contains 15 residues. This CDR3 is CASSINQDSGNTIYF. The CDR3, as DNA: TGTGCCAGTAGTATTAACCAGGACTCTGGAAACACCATATATTTT. Drawing the rest from reference TRBV19 and TRBJ1-3, the complete variable domain is DGGITQSPKYLFRKEGQNVTLSCEQNLNHDAMYWYRQDPGQGLRLIYYSQIVNDFQKGDIAEGYSVSREKKESFPLTVTSAQKNPTAFYLCASSINQDSGNTIYFGEGSWLTVV.

As concerns this clone: The same CDR3 is also encoded by other DNA sequences in this sample. This sequence joins TRBV6-6 and TRBJ2-1; 10 bases match TRBD2. Per germline, CDR1 MNHNY and CDR2 SVGAGI (reference sequence). This CDR3 contains 14 residues. Trimming at V came to 4 bases and at J to 4 bases, leaving 1 base not matched to a gene. CDR3 sequence (DNA): TGTGCCAGCAGTTCTAGCGGGAGATACAATGAGCAGTTCTTC. Its protein is CASSSSGRYNEQFF.

V gene TRBV7-3 combines with J gene TRBJ2-5, with D perhaps TRBD1 (6 bases). V dropped 2 bases and J dropped 5 bases, with 12 bases sitting between them. Per the germline V gene, CDR1 is SGHTA and CDR2 is FQGTGA. The CDR3 is made up of 14 amino acids. CDR3 coding DNA: TGTGCCAGCAGCTTAGGACTGGGGGCTGAGACCCAGTACTTC. This translates into CASSLGLGAETQYF.

Comments on this clone: Other DNA sequences in this sample translate to the same CDR3. This rearrangement joins TRBV18 to TRBJ2-7; possible D gene TRBD1, 5 bases. Between the trimmed V and J ends, which lost 6 bases and 3 bases, there was a span of 9 bases. CDR3 length: 12 residues. In germline, CDR1 is KGHSH, CDR2 LQKENI. In DNA form, the CDR3 reads TGTGCCAGCTCCCCCGACAGCTACGAGCAGTACTTC. Its protein is CASSPDSYEQYF.

The chain combines TRBV6-5 with TRBJ2-7; D may be TRBD1 (5 bases). Germline V lookup: CDR1 MNHEY, CDR2 SVGAGI. The CDR3 contains 11 residues. V was clipped by 5 bases and J by 12 bases, with 14 bases between them. CDR3 DNA: TGTGCCAGCAGTACAGGCGGTAATGTGTACTTC. Its translation: CASSTGGNVYF.

This clone showed up just a few times. The V gene is TRBV7-3, the J gene TRBJ2-2; the D gene is possibly TRBD2 (5 bases). Germline assignment: CDR1 SGHTA and CDR2 FQGTGA. Trimming removed 5 bases at V and 1 base at J, with 11 bases between. The CDR3 length is 15 residues. The CDR3 coding sequence is TGTGCCAGCAGCCCCCCGGGGAAGAACACCGGGGAGCTGTTTTTT. It encodes CASSPPGKNTGELFF.

This chain connects TRBV4-1 to TRBJ2-1; D call uncertain. With 0 bases removed from V and 4 bases from J, the gap between germline ends came to 1 base. The CDR3 loop spans 12 amino acids. Germline V gives CDR1 MGHRA, CDR2 YSYEKL. For the CDR3, the DNA is TGCGCCAGCAGCCAAGATTACAATGAGCAGTTCTTC. This gives the protein CASSQDYNEQFF.

This chain joins TRBV28 and TRBJ2-6; TRBD1 aligns across 10 bases. V lost 5 bases, J lost 3 bases, and 10 bases stayed unmatched. The CDR3 is 18 amino acids. Germline loops: CDR1 MDHEN, CDR2 SYDVKM. The CDR3 region has the DNA TGTGCCAGCAGTGTACCCCTCGGGACAGGGGTTGGGGCCAACGTCCTGACTTTC. Protein: CASSVPLGTGVGANVLTF.